Below, 13 T cell receptor beta chains from the same sample are listed, as sequenced in a study of T cells in Graves' hyperthyroidism and ophthalmopathy. TCR beta CDR3 sequences were amplified from RNA transcripts. With the HTBI primer set, the TCR CDR3 went through a first round of RT-PCR. TCRdb analysed the multiplex PCR reads with MiXCR anew, one entry per CDR3 protein. The sample comprises fewer than 450,000 distinct CDR3 sequences, over 13% of which are singletons, and around 28% rests with the top ten. The material sequenced was blood. The receptor set was obtained from a man aged 45-65 years with Graves' ophthalmopathy.

This clonotype has at least ten counts. This chain uses TRBV30 with TRBJ2-3; 8 nucleotides align to TRBD2. The CDR3 runs to 15 residues. Germline V CDR1 and CDR2: GTSNPN, SVGIG (reference sequence). Trimming removed 4 bases from V and 0 bases from J; junction bases left unmatched: 6. CDR3 coding DNA: TGTGCCTGGACCCCGGGAGGGACTAGCACAGATACGCAGTATTTT. Translated, it gives CAWTPGGTSTDTQYF.

The rearrangement joins TRBV7-3 to TRBJ2-2; D perhaps matches TRBD2 (5 bases). The CDR3 runs 15 residues. V lost 0 bases, J lost 0 bases, and 5 bases lay in between. CDR1 SGHTA and CDR2 FQGTGA come from the germline V gene. CDR3: CASSLTGTNTGELFF. The CDR3 DNA is TGTGCCAGCAGCTTAACCGGGACGAACACCGGGGAGCTGTTTTTT.

This clonotype was detected many times. The gene calls are TRBV9 and TRBJ1-1; D unclear. The ends were cut back, 0 bases at V and 6 bases at J, with 9 bases in the middle. The CDR3 is made up of 13 amino acids. In germline, CDR1 is SGDLS, CDR2 YYNGEE. CDR3 region: CASSVGLSSEAFF. Written as DNA, the CDR3 is TGTGCCAGCAGCGTAGGACTATCCTCTGAAGCTTTCTTT.

V and J are TRBV27 and TRBJ2-5, with TRBD2 matching 7 bases. The V segment lost 1 base and the J segment 13 bases; nucleotides outside the gene matches: 15. Germline CDR1 and CDR2: MNHEY and SMNVEV (reference sequence). CDR3 length: 15 residues. This CDR3 is CASSLYQTYRGDVYF. CDR3 nucleotide sequence: TGTGCCAGCAGTTTATACCAAACTTATCGGGGGGATGTGTACTTC.

The sample holds many counts of this clonotype. This chain's CDR3 is CASNGGGAGSGANVLTF. The CDR3 DNA reads TGTGCCAGCAATGGGGGAGGGGCCGGCTCTGGGGCCAACGTCCTGACTTTC. This chain connects TRBV2 to TRBJ2-6; 7 nucleotides agree with TRBD2. The V gene's germline CDR1 is SNHLY and CDR2 FYNNEI. The V and J ends lost 7 bases and 0 bases, in that order; junction bases with no gene match: 9. This CDR3 contains 17 residues.

This clonotype showed up many times. V gene TRBV28 combines with J gene TRBJ2-7; a possible D gene is TRBD1 (5 bases). CDR1 and CDR2 from the germline V gene are MDHEN and SYDVKM. The CDR3 length is 14 residues. V was cut by 3 bases and J by 6 bases, with 15 bases left in between. CDR3 nucleotides: TGTGCCAGCAGTTTTTCAGGGTCGGTAGGCGAGCAGTACTTC. It yields the protein CASSFSGSVGEQYF.

The table lists this clonotype with many counts. The rearrangement uses TRBV28 and TRBJ2-1; 7 bases agree with TRBD2. With V trimmed by 2 bases and J by 5 bases, 9 bases remained unmatched. The germline V gene encodes CDR1 MDHEN and CDR2 SYDVKM. The CDR3 is 16 residues long. The CDR3 bases are TGTGCCAGCAGTTTAATTCTCCAGCGGGGTAACAATGAGCAGTTCTTC. Protein product: CASSLILQRGNNEQFF.

There are many counts of this clonotype. V is TRBV11-2 and J is TRBJ1-4, with no clear D. The V gene's germline CDR1 is SGHAT and CDR2 FQNNGV. The CDR3 is 18 amino acids. Trimming shortened V by 5 bases and J by 2 bases, and 21 bases separated the two germline ends. The DNA for the CDR3 is TGTGCCAGCAGCCCCCGCGCCCATACAGTGTCTACTAATGAAAAACTGTTTTTT. It translates to CASSPRAHTVSTNEKLFF.

The chain recombines TRBV5-1 with TRBJ2-5, with 14 bases matching TRBD2. V lost 5 bases, J lost 3 bases, and 15 bases stayed unmatched. Germline CDR1 SGHRS, CDR2 YFSETQ. The CDR3 length is 19 residues. The CDR3 sequence: CASRIGVRRLAGGKETQYF. Here the CDR3 DNA reads TGCGCCAGCAGAATCGGCGTGAGGAGACTAGCGGGAGGGAAAGAGACCCAGTACTTC.

This clonotype was observed at least ten times. Compared with germline, one end of the junction differs, possibly owing to a read error. The V gene is TRBV11-2, the J gene TRBJ2-3; possible D gene TRBD1, 5 bases. Germline CDR1 SGHAT, CDR2 FQNNGV. The CDR3 is made up of 14 amino acids. CDR3 region: CASSLDSETGTQYF. The CDR3, as DNA: TGTGCCAGCAGCTTAGATAGTGAAACAGGTACGCAGTATTTT.

The chain joins TRBV20-1 to TRBJ2-1; D might be TRBD2 (6 bases). Germline V gives CDR1 DFQATT, CDR2 SNEGSKA (reference sequence). V was cut by 0 bases and J by 7 bases, with 16 bases left in between. There are 15 residues in the CDR3. DNA of the CDR3: TGCAGTGCTAGAGATTTGGGCGGGATAGGAAATGAGCAGTTCTTC. Translation gives CSARDLGGIGNEQFF.

This clonotype showed up just a few times. The rearrangement links TRBV24-1 to TRBJ2-7, with 12 bases that match TRBD1. Trimming took 2 bases from V and 3 from J; bases not matched to a gene: 7. The CDR3 is 17 amino acids. Per germline, CDR1 KGHDR and CDR2 SFDVKD. CDR3 sequence (DNA): TGTGCCACCAGTGATTGGCGAGGGACAGGGGGCGTCTACGAGCAGTACTTC. This translates into CATSDWRGTGGVYEQYF.

The chain couples TRBV10-1 to TRBJ2-2, with a tentative D call TRBD1 (6 bases). Germline CDR1 and CDR2: WNHNN and SYGVQD (reference sequence). The CDR3 runs to 15 residues. V lost 6 bases and J lost 7, with 18 bases in between. The CDR3 region has the DNA TGCGCCAGCAGCCTCAGCAGGGGCTTAGGCGGGGAGCTGTTTTTT. Translating it yields CASSLSRGLGGELFF.